The 24 T cell receptor beta chains below come from one sample, sequenced in a study of a mutant IDH1 vaccine in newly diagnosed glioma. Repertoires were generated with immunoSEQ multiplex PCR, while TCRdb's copy carries only in-frame clones and drops some. In the table there are 35,000 to 50,000 clones, 84% of which are singletons. Time point given: week 11, during vaccination. It was 300 ug of mutant IDH1 20-mer peptide that made up each vaccine dose, given with topical imiquimod. Which antigens these TCRs recognize remains unknown. The sample here was PBMCs, taken from a glioma patient whose treatment included an IDH1 peptide vaccine. The receptors come from a man between 35 and 55 years old with glioma.

The rearrangement uses TRBV7-2 and TRBJ1-5; TRBD1 agrees at 9 bases. V lost 6 bases to trimming and J lost 6 bases; unmatched junction nucleotides: 6. Germline CDR1 and CDR2: SGHTA and FQGNSA. CDR3 size: 14 residues. As DNA, the CDR3 is TGTGCCAGCAGTCAGGACAGGGGTACTCAGCCCCAGCATTTT. It translates to CASSQDRGTQPQHF.

By share, this clone counts as medium-sized (0.01 to 0.1%). This chain joins TRBV25-1 and TRBJ2-5, with D perhaps matching TRBD2 (6 bases). V was trimmed by 2 bases and J by 0 bases, leaving 7 bases between them. The germline CDR1 and CDR2 sequences are MGHDK and SYGVNS. There are 14 residues in the CDR3. For the CDR3, the DNA is TGTGCCAGCAGTGAACGGGGGTACCAAGAGACCCAGTACTTC. Protein: CASSERGYQETQYF.

This chain connects TRBV6-5 to TRBJ1-5, with 7 positions matching TRBD1. V shed 6 bases, J shed 4 bases, and the junction held 6 bases outside the gene matches. The CDR3 extends over 14 amino acids. The germline CDR1 and CDR2 sequences are MNHEY and SVGAGI. The CDR3, as DNA: TGTGCCAGCAGCCGACAGGGCGCTAATCAGCCCCAGCATTTT. The encoded protein is CASSRQGANQPQHF.

V is TRBV19 and J is TRBJ2-5; D is uncertain. Trimming took off 6 bases at V and 3 bases at J, with 17 bases between the two ends. The CDR3 has 15 amino acids. Germline V gives CDR1 LNHDA, CDR2 SQIVND (reference sequence). The CDR3 loop reads CASRRRHLGKETQYF. Here the CDR3 DNA reads TGTGCCAGTAGGCGGAGACATCTAGGGAAAGAGACCCAGTACTTC.

CDR3 nucleotide sequence: TGTGCCAGCAGCTCGGAGCTTGGGACTAGCGGGCAGTATTTT. Its translation: CASSSELGTSGQYF. This sequence joins TRBV7-2 and TRBJ2-3; 11 bases are shared with TRBD2. The germline CDR1 and CDR2 sequences are SGHTA and FQGNSA. This CDR3 contains 14 residues. V gave up 4 bases and J gave up 11 bases; unmatched junction bases: 8.

The V gene is TRBV19, the J gene TRBJ2-2; TRBD2 matches 11 bases. This CDR3 is built from 16 residues. From germline, CDR1 is LNHDA and CDR2 SQIVND (reference sequence). The ends lost 6 bases at V and 1 base at J; junction bases unmatched: 4. The CDR3: CASRGGLAVNTGELFF. In DNA form, the CDR3 reads TGTGCCAGTAGGGGGGGACTAGCGGTGAACACCGGGGAGCTGTTTTTT.

For the CDR3, the DNA is TGTGCCAGCAGTGAACATAGACGGGGCCTATCAAACTATGGCTACACCTTC. It codes for CASSEHRRGLSNYGYTF. The genes are TRBV25-1 and TRBJ1-2, with D maybe TRBD1 (5 bases). Germline values: CDR1 MGHDK, CDR2 SYGVNS. V lost 2 bases and J 2 bases, leaving 18 bases between the germline ends. The CDR3 is made up of 17 amino acids.

The rearrangement links TRBV7-6 to TRBJ2-7; D is unresolved. The V end was cut by 5 bases, the J end by 2 bases, with 7 bases between. Germline values: CDR1 SGHVS, CDR2 FNYEAQ. The CDR3 covers 12 residues. The CDR3 spells CASSQAPYEQYF. CDR3 bases: TGTGCCAGCAGCCAAGCCCCCTACGAGCAGTACTTC.

V and J are TRBV6-1 and TRBJ2-1, with 12 bases lining up with TRBD2. Per the germline V gene, CDR1 is MNHNS and CDR2 is SASEGT. The CDR3 has 16 residues. With V trimmed by 1 base and J by 10 bases, 8 bases remained unmatched. The CDR3: CASSEGWTSGKGEQFF. Written as DNA, the CDR3 is TGTGCCAGCAGTGAAGGCTGGACTAGCGGGAAGGGCGAGCAGTTCTTC.

The chain combines TRBV28 with TRBJ1-2; 12 nucleotides agree with TRBD1. Trimming took 5 bases from V and 7 from J; bases not matched to a gene: 5. Germline V gene lookup returns CDR1 MDHEN and CDR2 SYDVKM. The CDR3 sequence is 14 residues long. In DNA, the CDR3 is TGTGCCAGCAGTGGGGGGACAGGGGGCAGTGGCTACACCTTC. Its protein product is CASSGGTGGSGYTF.

This clone appeared once. This chain uses TRBV5-1 with TRBJ2-7; no firm D call. The length of the CDR3 is 11 residues. Germline lookup yields CDR1 SGHRS and CDR2 YFSETQ. Deletions cut 6 bases from V and 2 bases from J, with 6 bases between. The CDR3 DNA reads TGCGCCAGCACAGGTGCCTACGAGCAGTACTTC. This gives the protein CASTGAYEQYF. Full variable domain (rest looked up from reference TRBV5-1 and TRBJ2-7): KAGVTQTPRYLIKTRGQQVTLSCSPISGHRSVSWYQQTPGQGLQFLFEYFSETQRNKGNFPGRFSGRQFSNSRSEMNVSTLELGDSALYLCASTGAYEQYFGPGTRLTVT.

The table lists this clone with a count of one. The chain joins TRBV27 to TRBJ2-5; 7 positions match TRBD2. V gave up 5 bases and J gave up 1 base; unmatched junction bases: 7. The CDR3 is made up of 15 amino acids. Germline V lookup: CDR1 MNHEY, CDR2 SMNVEV (reference sequence). This chain's CDR3 is CASSPTSAIQETQYF. The CDR3 region has the DNA TGTGCCAGCAGTCCTACTAGCGCGATCCAAGAGACCCAGTACTTC.

The chain joins TRBV5-6 to TRBJ1-1, with 8 bases aligning to TRBD1. V trimming: 4 bases; J trimming: 6 bases; junction bases outside the gene matches: 11. The length of the CDR3 is 15 residues. Germline CDR1 reads SGHDT; CDR2 reads YYEEEE. The CDR3 loop reads CASSKTTGVFSEAFF. In nucleotides, the CDR3 is TGTGCCAGCAGCAAAACGACAGGGGTTTTTTCTGAAGCTTTCTTT.

This clone was recorded a few times. J is TRBJ2-1 and V is TRBV5-1; 12 bases match TRBD2. Germline V lookup: CDR1 SGHRS, CDR2 YFSETQ. The CDR3 is 15 amino acids. J was trimmed by 6 bases and V by 4 bases; bases with no gene match: 5. This CDR3 reads CASSPGLAGSNEQFF. CDR3 DNA: TGCGCCAGCAGCCCAGGACTAGCGGGATCCAATGAGCAGTTCTTC.

This clone was found once. The gene calls are TRBV9 and TRBJ1-5; 8 bases are shared with TRBD1. Germline V gene sequence: CDR1 SGDLS, CDR2 YYNGEE. V lost 3 bases, J lost 2 bases, and 1 base stayed unmatched. The CDR3 is 14 residues long. This CDR3 reads CASSATGGNQPQHF. CDR3 nucleotides: TGTGCCAGCAGCGCGACAGGGGGCAATCAGCCCCAGCATTTT.

The rearrangement links TRBV18 to TRBJ1-2; unclear D gene. This CDR3 comprises 13 residues. V lost 2 bases to trimming and J lost 7 bases, with 11 bases between them. CDR1 and CDR2 from the germline V gene are KGHSH and LQKENI. DNA for the CDR3: TGTGCCAGCTCACCAGAGAGGGCGGCTGGCTACACCTTC. Its translation: CASSPERAAGYTF.

V and J are TRBV7-2 and TRBJ1-1; D call uncertain. The germline V gene has CDR1 SGHTA and CDR2 FQGNSA. The CDR3 length is 14 residues. The V gene lost 7 bases and the J gene lost 1 base, with 13 bases spanning the gap. The CDR3 DNA reads TGTGCCAGCAACCCATCGACCGGGAACACTGAAGCTTTCTTT. The encoded protein is CASNPSTGNTEAFF.

This clone was seen a few times. The chain has TRBV4-1 and TRBJ2-2; D gene uncertain. The CDR3 sequence is 13 residues long. Looked up from germline, CDR1 is MGHRA and CDR2 is YSYEKL. Trimming took 3 bases from V and 6 from J, leaving 8 bases between them. As DNA, the CDR3 is TGCGCCAGCAGCCATACCAGTCCCGGGGAGCTGTTTTTT. Protein: CASSHTSPGELFF.

The V and J genes are TRBV29-1 and TRBJ1-3; 8 nucleotides line up with TRBD1. CDR1 and CDR2 (germline): SQVTM, ANQGSEA. Trimming cost V 7 bases and J 1 base; bases outside gene matches: 6. The CDR3 runs to 14 residues. The CDR3: CSAGGRGSGNTIYF. In nucleotides, the CDR3 is TGCAGCGCAGGGGGCAGAGGGTCTGGAAACACCATATATTTT.

Only a few counts were recorded for this clone. The chain combines TRBV23-1 with TRBJ2-7; 9 bases line up with TRBD1. TRBV23-1 is assigned to the ORF class and has an uncertain function. The junction had 17 bases not matched to a gene; V was cut back by 2 bases and J by 0 bases. This CDR3 comprises 20 residues. DNA of the CDR3: TGCGCCAGCAGTCAACCACAGGGGGCGCGTAAACTACCGCTCTCCTACGAGCAGTACTTC. This encodes CASSQPQGARKLPLSYEQYF.

The chain has TRBV25-1 and TRBJ2-7; D call uncertain. The CDR3 has 14 amino acids. Germline V CDR1 and CDR2: MGHDK, SYGVNS. Trimming took off 4 bases at V and 0 bases at J, with 10 bases between the two ends. The CDR3 reads CASSVTFSSYEQYF. DNA for the CDR3: TGTGCCAGCAGTGTTACGTTTAGCTCCTACGAGCAGTACTTC.

This chain uses TRBV5-1 with TRBJ2-3; 8 bases align to TRBD1. The CDR3 sequence is 15 residues long. CDR1 and CDR2 from the germline V gene are SGHRS and YFSETQ. Trimming cost V 1 base and J 0 bases; bases outside gene matches: 1. CDR3: CASSLTGGSTDTQYF. The CDR3 DNA reads TGCGCCAGCAGCTTGACAGGGGGGAGCACAGATACGCAGTATTTT.

This clone was found a few times. The rearrangement uses TRBV19 and TRBJ1-2; 7 bases map to TRBD1. CDR1 is LNHDA, CDR2 SQIVND, per germline (reference sequence). The CDR3 is made up of 13 amino acids. V was clipped by 5 bases and J by 4 bases; unmatched bases: 4. CDR3 protein: CASSAGTAYGYTF. The CDR3 nucleotides are TGTGCCAGTAGTGCAGGGACAGCCTATGGCTACACCTTC. The full variable domain, its missing parts supplied by reference TRBV19 and TRBJ1-2, is DGGITQSPKYLFRKEGQNVTLSCEQNLNHDAMYWYRQDPGQGLRLIYYSQIVNDFQKGDIAEGYSVSREKKESFPLTVTSAQKNPTAFYLCASSAGTAYGYTFGSGTRLTVV.

The V and J genes are TRBV6-5 and TRBJ2-5, with 10 bases matching TRBD1. The CDR3 length is 15 residues. Germline CDR1 MNHEY, CDR2 SVGAGI. V shed 4 bases, J shed 5 bases, and the junction held 7 bases outside the gene matches. This CDR3 reads CASSFPGTGVETQYF. Here the CDR3 DNA reads TGTGCCAGCAGTTTCCCCGGGACAGGGGTGGAGACCCAGTACTTC.